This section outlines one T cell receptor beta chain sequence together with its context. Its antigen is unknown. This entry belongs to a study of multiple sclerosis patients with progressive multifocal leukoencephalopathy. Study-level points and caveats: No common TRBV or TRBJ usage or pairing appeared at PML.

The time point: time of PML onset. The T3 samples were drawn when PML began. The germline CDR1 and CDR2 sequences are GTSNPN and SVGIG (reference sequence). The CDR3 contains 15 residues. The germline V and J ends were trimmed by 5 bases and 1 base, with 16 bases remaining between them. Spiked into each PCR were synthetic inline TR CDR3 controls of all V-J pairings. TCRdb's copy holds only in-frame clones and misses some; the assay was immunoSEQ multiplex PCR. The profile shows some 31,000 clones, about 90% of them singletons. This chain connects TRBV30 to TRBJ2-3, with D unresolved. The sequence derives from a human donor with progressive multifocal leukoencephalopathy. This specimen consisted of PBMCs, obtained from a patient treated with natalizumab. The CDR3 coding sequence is TGTGCCTGGGGCTCCCCACCGCCCGGCACAGATACGCAGTATTTT. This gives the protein CAWGSPPPGTDTQYF.